Below are 10 T cell receptor beta chains sequenced from a single sample in a study of shared clonotypes between healthy human individuals (dated by TCRdb to 2018 to 2020). Libraries were made using the immunoSEQ multiplex PCR assay. Drawn from immuneACCESS, this table holds only the in-frame rearrangements with V and J called that TCRdb kept. Clones are partly lost; checked studies trace under half to an unresolved V gene and leave the rest unexplained. This sample gives about 1 million clones in total; more than 60% of them show up just once. The leading ten clones occupy around 1.5% of the sample. Material for sequencing was memory CD4+ T cells sorted from blood. This sample's cell subset or site label indicates: CD45RA-negative fraction. These receptors were collected from a man younger than 35 in good health.

This clone is a singleton in its sample. The chain couples TRBV11-2 to TRBJ2-3; D is uncertain. The germline V gene encodes CDR1 SGHAT and CDR2 FQNNGV. Trimming removed 3 bases at V and 3 bases at J, with 13 bases between. The CDR3 loop spans 15 amino acids. The CDR3 DNA reads TGTGCCAGCAGCTTCGCCCGGTCTGGAACAGATACGCAGTATTTT. Residues: CASSFARSGTDTQYF.

This sequence joins TRBV9 and TRBJ2-3; 9 bases align to TRBD1. This CDR3 is built from 19 residues. Germline-derived CDR1 and CDR2 are SGDLS and YYNGEE. The J segment lost 2 bases and the V segment lost 0 bases, leaving 13 bases of the junction unmatched. Written as DNA, the CDR3 is TGTGCCAGCAGCGTAGCTGCAGTCCCGGGACAGGGAATCACAGATACGCAGTATTTT. Translated, it gives CASSVAAVPGQGITDTQYF.

The sample holds a few counts of this clone. This chain uses TRBV4-2 with TRBJ2-3; D remains unclear. CDR3 size: 13 residues. Deletions cut 4 bases from V and 6 bases from J, with 11 bases between. CDR1 and CDR2 from the germline V gene are LGHNA and YNFKEQ. The CDR3 nucleotides are TGTGCCAGCAGCCTTCTAGGTAGCGATACGCAGTATTTT. Its translation is CASSLLGSDTQYF.

This chain joins TRBV27 and TRBJ2-2; either TRBD1 or TRBD2 may fit D (5 bases each). The ends were cut back, 5 bases at V and 4 bases at J, with 11 bases in the middle. The CDR3 length is 14 residues. CDR1 and CDR2 (germline): MNHEY, SMNVEV (reference sequence). CDR3: CASSRGVGTGELFF. The DNA for the CDR3 is TGTGCCAGCAGTAGAGGGGTCGGCACCGGGGAGCTGTTTTTT.

The chain uses TRBV15 and TRBJ1-5; the D gene is possibly TRBD1 (6 bases). Germline CDR1 reads LNHNV; CDR2 reads YYDKDF (reference sequence). The V end lost 0 bases, the J end lost 1 base, and 10 bases lay between the germline ends. The CDR3 totals 16 residues. CDR3 loop: CATSRDEGGSNQPQHF. The CDR3 coding sequence is TGTGCCACCAGCAGAGACGAGGGGGGGAGCAATCAGCCCCAGCATTTT. Using reference TRBV15 and TRBJ1-5 for the parts outside the CDR3, the full variable domain is DAMVIQNPRYQVTQFGKPVTLSCSQTLNHNVMYWYQQKSSQAPKLLFHYYDKDFNNEADTPDNFQSRRPNTSFCFLDIRSPGLGDTAMYLCATSRDEGGSNQPQHFGDGTRLSIL.

The V and J genes are TRBV29-1 and TRBJ2-5, with TRBD2 matching over 9 bases. This CDR3 is 14 amino acids long. From germline, CDR1 is SQVTM and CDR2 ANQGSEA. V was pared by 3 bases and J by 4 bases, with 6 bases of the junction left unmatched. The CDR3 coding sequence is TGCAGCGTTGAGGTAGCGGGGGTCGGAGAGACCCAGTACTTC. Amino acid sequence: CSVEVAGVGETQYF.

The chain carries TRBV7-9 and TRBJ2-1, with a possible D match to TRBD1 (5 bases). Trimming cost V 3 bases and J 8 bases, with 17 bases left between them. Germline CDR1 SEHNR, CDR2 FQNEAQ (reference sequence). The CDR3 has 15 residues. CDR3 sequence: CASSLVGQNNDEQFF. In nucleotides, the CDR3 is TGTGCCAGCAGCTTGGTGGGGCAGAATAACGATGAGCAGTTCTTC.

This clone has just a few counts. This rearrangement joins TRBV6-1 to TRBJ2-7, with 8 bases lining up with TRBD1. J lost 5 bases, V lost 4 bases, and 7 bases had no gene match. This CDR3 spans 14 amino acids. Germline loops: CDR1 MNHNS, CDR2 SASEGT. This chain's CDR3 is CASSARDRSNEQYF. As DNA, the CDR3 is TGTGCCAGCAGTGCCCGGGACAGGTCCAACGAGCAGTACTTC.

This clone was seen a few times. V gene TRBV9 combines with J gene TRBJ1-1; D is possibly TRBD1 (5 bases). The CDR3 sequence is 15 residues long. The germline V and J ends were trimmed by 3 bases and 8 bases, with 20 bases remaining between them. CDR1 and CDR2 (germline): SGDLS, YYNGEE. This chain's CDR3 is CASSAGLDTAGEAFF. The CDR3 DNA follows: TGTGCCAGCAGCGCGGGATTGGACACTGCAGGGGAAGCTTTCTTT. The full variable domain, in which reference TRBV9 and TRBJ1-1 provide the parts outside the CDR3, is DSGVTQTPKHLITATGQRVTLRCSPRSGDLSVYWYQQSLDQGLQFLIQYYNGEERAKGNILERFSAQQFPDLHSELNLSSLELGDSALYFCASSAGLDTAGEAFFGQGTRLTVV.

This clone occurred a few times. The sample holds other DNA sequences that translate to the same CDR3. The chain uses TRBV5-4 and TRBJ2-2; D is unclear. Trimming left V 0 bases short and J 4 bases short, with 7 bases between. CDR1 is SGHNT, CDR2 YYREEE, per germline (reference sequence). This CDR3 is 14 amino acids long. The CDR3 loop reads CASSLGLATGELFF. The CDR3 DNA follows: TGTGCCAGCAGCTTGGGGTTGGCCACCGGGGAGCTGTTTTTT.